The 18 T cell receptor beta chains listed next were all sequenced from one sample in a study of blood T cell repertoires in COVID-19. Only in-frame clones appear in the TCRdb table, and some are missing; sequencing was by immunoSEQ multiplex PCR. The sample contains 85,000 to 100,000 clones, about 85% of which appear only once. Sequencing was performed on peripheral blood. These receptors were collected from a man aged 55 to 70 with acute or convalescent COVID-19.

The J gene is TRBJ2-1, the V gene TRBV11-2; 12 bases match TRBD1. CDR3 length: 15 amino acids. The V gene's germline CDR1 is SGHAT and CDR2 FQNNGV. J was trimmed by 7 bases and V by 6 bases; bases with no gene match: 7. CDR3 in amino acids: CASRPRDRGPNEQFF. In DNA, the CDR3 is TGTGCCAGCAGACCCCGGGACAGGGGGCCTAATGAGCAGTTCTTC.

The chain uses TRBV5-4 and TRBJ1-2, with TRBD1 matching over 11 bases. The CDR3 spans 13 residues. Germline CDR1 and CDR2: SGHNT and YYREEE (reference sequence). The J segment lost 11 bases and the V segment lost 1 base, leaving 4 bases of the junction unmatched. DNA for the CDR3: TGTGCCAGCAGCTTGACCGGGACAGGGGGTTACACCTTC. It is translated as CASSLTGTGGYTF.

There are a few counts of this clone. The rearrangement links TRBV27 to TRBJ1-5; D is undetermined. Germline assignment: CDR1 MNHEY and CDR2 SMNVEV (reference sequence). The CDR3 totals 15 residues. V gave up 2 bases and J gave up 0 bases, with 8 bases separating them. CDR3 region: CASSLVGSSNQPQHF. In DNA form, the CDR3 reads TGTGCCAGCAGTTTAGTTGGGAGTAGCAATCAGCCCCAGCATTTT.

The chain uses TRBV9 and TRBJ2-3; possible D gene TRBD2, 6 bases. Looked up from germline, CDR1 is SGDLS and CDR2 is YYNGEE. V was trimmed by 0 bases and J by 1 base, leaving 9 bases between them. CDR3 length: 15 amino acids. CDR3 in DNA: TGTGCCAGCAGCGTAGGGGTAGCGGGCACAGATACGCAGTATTTT. Translated, it gives CASSVGVAGTDTQYF.

The chain is built from TRBV5-8 and TRBJ1-3; a weak D match, TRBD1 (6 bases). CDR3 length: 16 amino acids. The germline V gene has CDR1 SGHTS and CDR2 YDEGEE. Between the trimmed V and J ends, which lost 0 bases and 0 bases, there was a span of 10 bases. CDR3 sequence reads: CASSLGQALSGNTIYF. CDR3 nucleotide sequence: TGTGCCAGCAGCTTGGGACAGGCCCTCTCTGGAAACACCATATATTTT.

The CDR3 sequence is CAWRPTGGENTEAFF. CDR3 bases: TGTGCCTGGAGGCCAACAGGGGGTGAGAACACTGAAGCTTTCTTT. V usage is TRBV30 and J usage is TRBJ1-1, with 8 nucleotides matching TRBD1. Germline assignment: CDR1 GTSNPN and CDR2 SVGIG (reference sequence). V was pared by 3 bases and J by 1 base, with 7 bases of the junction left unmatched. The CDR3 consists of 15 residues. The full variable domain, in which reference TRBV30 and TRBJ1-1 provide the parts outside the CDR3, is SQTIHQWPATLVQPVGSPLSLECTVEGTSNPNLYWYRQAAGRGLQLLFYSVGIGQISSEVPQNLSASRPQDRQFILSSKKLLLSDSGFYLCAWRPTGGENTEAFFGQGTRLTVV.

The rearrangement joins TRBV3-1 (or the pseudogene TRBV3-2) to TRBJ1-3; 7 bases line up with TRBD1. CDR1 and CDR2 from the germline V gene are LGHDT and YNNKEL (reference sequence). The CDR3 has 14 amino acids. The V gene end was trimmed by 1 base and the J gene end by 4 bases; junction bases not matched to a gene: 1. The CDR3 sequence is CASSQGTGGNTIYF. The CDR3 nucleotides are TGTGCCAGCAGCCAAGGGACAGGCGGAAACACCATATATTTT.

This chain joins TRBV6-5 and TRBJ1-3; possibly TRBD1 for D (6 bases). With 7 bases removed from V and 4 bases from J, the gap between germline ends came to 14 bases. The CDR3 totals 14 residues. Germline V gene lookup returns CDR1 MNHEY and CDR2 SVGAGI. CDR3 nucleotides: TGTGCCAGCACTCGGACAGCTAAAGGAAACACCATATATTTT. Translated: CASTRTAKGNTIYF.

This chain connects TRBV29-1 to TRBJ1-2, with D tentatively TRBD1 (6 bases). V was cut by 6 bases and J by 8 bases, with 28 bases left in between. Germline CDR1 SQVTM, CDR2 ANQGSEA. The CDR3 is 16 residues long. CDR3 nucleotide sequence: TGCAGCGTGGGACGGACAGTCCCCTTAGTCCCGGACGGCTACACCTTC. Translation: CSVGRTVPLVPDGYTF.

The chain employs TRBV7-6 and TRBJ2-1; 11 nucleotides agree with TRBD2. The V gene's germline CDR1 is SGHVS and CDR2 FNYEAQ. CDR3 length equals 20 residues. J lost 0 bases, V lost 5 bases, and 15 bases had no gene match. The CDR3 region is CASSPKPRTSGSSSYNEQFF. As DNA, the CDR3 is TGTGCCAGCAGCCCCAAGCCAAGGACTAGCGGGTCCAGCTCCTACAATGAGCAGTTCTTC.

The chain recombines TRBV5-1 with TRBJ2-1; D remains unclear. Looked up from germline, CDR1 is SGHRS and CDR2 is YFSETQ. This CDR3 is built from 15 residues. Deletions cut 0 bases from V and 5 bases from J, with 12 bases between. The DNA for the CDR3 is TGCGCCAGCAGCTTGGGAGGCCCGGAGAACAATGAGCAGTTCTTC. This gives the protein CASSLGGPENNEQFF.

The V call is TRBV3-1 (or the pseudogene TRBV3-2), the J call TRBJ2-7; no reliable D call. The CDR3 is 12 residues long. Trimming took 1 base from V and 6 from J, leaving 7 bases between them. Germline CDR1 LGHDT, CDR2 YNNKEL (reference sequence). This CDR3 is CASSQVNFEQYF. The CDR3 DNA sequence: TGTGCCAGCAGCCAAGTAAATTTCGAGCAGTACTTC.

The chain recombines TRBV7-9 with TRBJ2-1; D is possibly TRBD1 (6 bases). Between the trimmed V and J ends, which lost 6 bases and 8 bases, there was a span of 17 bases. This CDR3 contains 14 residues. Germline assignment: CDR1 SEHNR and CDR2 FQNEAQ (reference sequence). In DNA, the CDR3 is TGTGCCAGCAGTACAGGGACGGTCACCCATGAGCAGTTCTTC. It specifies CASSTGTVTHEQFF. The full variable domain, rest sourced from reference TRBV7-9 and TRBJ2-1, is DTGVSQNPRHKITKRGQNVTFRCDPISEHNRLYWYRQTLGQGPEFLTYFQNEAQLEKSRLLSDRFSAERPKGSFSTLEIQRTEQGDSAMYLCASSTGTVTHEQFFGPGTRLTVL.

The gene calls are TRBV19 and TRBJ1-1; the D gene is possibly TRBD1 (5 bases). Germline-derived CDR1 and CDR2 are LNHDA and SQIVND (reference sequence). Trimming cost V 6 bases and J 0 bases, with 11 bases left between them. The CDR3 sequence is 14 residues long. The CDR3 loop reads CASRGGLLNTEAFF. The CDR3 DNA follows: TGTGCCAGTAGGGGGGGACTGCTGAACACTGAAGCTTTCTTT.

The rearrangement uses TRBV4-1 and TRBJ2-3; TRBD2 matches 10 bases. V trimming: 1 base; J trimming: 8 bases; junction bases outside the gene matches: 21. Germline-derived CDR1 and CDR2 are MGHRA and YSYEKL. This CDR3 spans 20 amino acids. The CDR3 DNA sequence: TGCGCCAGCAGCCAAGCTTCCGGTTGGGGTAGCGGGGGGTCCTCATCTACGCAGTATTTT. This translates into CASSQASGWGSGGSSSTQYF.

This rearrangement joins TRBV5-1 to TRBJ2-7; the match to TRBD1 covers 9 bases. The junction had 3 bases not matched to a gene; V was cut back by 0 bases and J by 8 bases. CDR3 size: 13 residues. CDR1 is SGHRS and CDR2 is YFSETQ in the germline V gene. In DNA form, the CDR3 reads TGCGCCAGCAGCTTGGGGGACAGGGAACAGCAGTACTTC. Protein: CASSLGDREQQYF.

J is TRBJ1-5 and V is TRBV5-6; TRBD1 is a possible D gene (5 bases). V shed 0 bases and J shed 2 bases, with 9 bases lying between them. The CDR3 is made up of 15 amino acids. Per germline, CDR1 SGHDT and CDR2 YYEEEE. CDR3 coding DNA: TGTGCCAGCAGCTTGGAGGGGATGGGCAATCAGCCCCAGCATTTT. Protein: CASSLEGMGNQPQHF.

The chain links TRBV12-3 or TRBV12-4 to TRBJ1-6, with unresolved D. CDR3 length: 13 amino acids. V was cut by 2 bases and J by 5 bases, with 4 bases left in between. CDR3 sequence: CASSLTDNSPLHF. DNA for the CDR3: TGTGCCAGCAGTTTAACGGATAATTCACCCCTCCACTTT.